The TCR beta chain under discussion was sequenced for a study of T cell repertoires in cytomegalovirus infection. Study-level background: Recently identified HLA-C-restricted and well-studied HLA-B-restricted CMV epitopes were used. Whole-study results and caveats: The ex vivo response showed dominance by HLA-C-restricted CMV-specific TCR beta clonotypes.

The table lists this clonotype with a count of one. Antigen: not known. MiXCR was run by TCRdb on the reads, yielding one entry per CDR3 protein. The sample has about 770,000 distinct CDR3 sequences; roughly 28% are singletons. The specimen was cultured CD8+ T cells from PBMCs, collected from culture after CMV antigen stimulation. The receptor was derived from a human donor in good health (CMV status not recorded). Some clones in this sample may be carry-over from other donors' samples.

The CDR3 protein is CASSLGWGGNEQYF. As DNA, the CDR3 is TGTGCCAGCAGCTTGGGATGGGGAGGAAACGAGCAGTACTTC. J is TRBJ2-7 and V is TRBV5-4; possible D gene TRBD2, 6 bases. CDR3 size: 14 residues. Deletions cut 0 bases from V and 5 bases from J, with 12 bases between. The V gene's germline CDR1 is SGHNT and CDR2 YYREEE (reference sequence).